The present T cell receptor (beta chain) was sequenced within a study of blood T cell repertoires in COVID-19. Per germline, CDR1 SGHNT and CDR2 YENEEA. Between the trimmed V and J ends, which lost 5 bases and 2 bases, there was a span of 14 bases. The CDR3 consists of 15 residues. TCRdb keeps only in-frame clones here, not all; method: immunoSEQ multiplex PCR. The data hold roughly 80,000 clones, with 60% to 80% observed a single time. This sequence originates from a human donor in a cohort sampled during active COVID-19. The rearrangement joins TRBV11-3 to TRBJ2-3; no clear D gene. Sequenced: peripheral blood. The CDR3 DNA sequence: TGTGCCAGCAGCCCGCTTGGGCCATCCACAGATACGCAGTATTTT. Protein: CASSPLGPSTDTQYF.